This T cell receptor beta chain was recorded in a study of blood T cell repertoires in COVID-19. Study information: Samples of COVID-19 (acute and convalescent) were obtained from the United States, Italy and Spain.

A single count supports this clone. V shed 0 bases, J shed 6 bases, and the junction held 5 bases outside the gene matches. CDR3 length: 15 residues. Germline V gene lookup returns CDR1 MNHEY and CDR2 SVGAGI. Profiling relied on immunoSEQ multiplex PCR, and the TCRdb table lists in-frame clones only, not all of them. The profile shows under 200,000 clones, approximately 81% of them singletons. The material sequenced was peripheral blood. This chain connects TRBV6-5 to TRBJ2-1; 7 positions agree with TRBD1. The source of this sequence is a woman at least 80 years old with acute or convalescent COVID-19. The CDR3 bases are TGTGCCAGCAGTTACTCGATGGGACAGCCCAATGAGCAGTTCTTC. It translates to CASSYSMGQPNEQFF.